This T cell receptor beta chain was identified during a study of response to subunit inactivated influenza vaccine. The CDR3 contains 13 residues. Trimming pared 4 bases from V and 5 bases from J, leaving 10 bases between. MiXCR, run by TCRdb on the RT-PCR reads, gives a single entry per CDR3 protein. This table has more than 550,000 distinct CDR3 sequences, roughly 12% appearing once. This clonotype has a count of ten or more. The data also belong to a second study, concerning T cells expressing NK-cell markers. As that study records: The TCR beta cDNA came from 5'RACE template switching with UMIs. Underlying the TCR beta repertoires were sorted CD3+CD56+NKG2C+, CD3+CD56+NKG2C- and CD3+CD56-NKG2C+ T cells. About six of the donors carried dominant NKG2C+ clonotypes that took up roughly 1.0-7.5% of their CD8+ T cells. In a handful of donors, dominant clonotypes made up roughly 28.3-65% of CD3+CD56-NKG2C+ cells.

The source is a man over 45 who received an inactivated influenza vaccine. This chain uses TRBV12-3 or TRBV12-4 with TRBJ2-3, with D possibly matching TRBD1 (6 bases). The input for sequencing was PBMCs from blood, taken on the day of vaccination. This CDR3 is CASSSTGIDTQYF. The CDR3 coding sequence is TGTGCCAGCAGTTCTACAGGGATAGATACGCAGTATTTT.